This T cell receptor (beta chain) was sequenced for a study of OX40 agonist ivuxolimab in advanced cancers. Across the study: It was ivuxolimab, an agonistic anti-OX40 (CD134) antibody, that patients were treated with. Patients receiving dose escalation had hepatocellular carcinoma, melanoma, renal cell or head and neck cancer. Study conclusions and caveats: Also present in some nonresponders was a low level of normalized T-cell clonal expansion.

Some clones are missing from TCRdb's copy, which holds only in-frame ones; the method was immunoSEQ multiplex PCR. The sample shows 60,000 to 80,000 clones, approximately 80% of them seen only once. Germline loops: CDR1 SGHDT, CDR2 YYEEEE. J was trimmed by 7 bases and V by 2 bases; bases with no gene match: 6. The CDR3 is 15 residues long. About this clone: The target antigen is unknown. The sample carries other DNA sequences with the same CDR3.

The gene calls are TRBV5-6 and TRBJ1-6, with 7 bases identical to TRBD1. The sequencing here drew on CD4+ or CD8+ T cells sorted from blood, taken in a trial of the OX40 agonist ivuxolimab. This sequence originates from an adult with an advanced solid tumor such as melanoma, head and neck, liver or kidney cancer. The CDR3 bases are TGTGCCAGCAGCTTACCGGGACAGATGAATTCACCCCTCCACTTT. Its translation is CASSLPGQMNSPLHF.